Below, one T cell receptor (beta chain) is given with its context. The data originate from a study of blood T cell repertoires in COVID-19. Study in general: COVID-19 samples, acute and convalescent, were from the United States, Italy and Spain. Sources were T cells, B-cell-depleted T cells, or PBMCs; the material itself was cDNA or gDNA.

Germline CDR1 reads SGHTA; CDR2 reads FQGTGA. Trimming took 2 bases from V and 3 from J, leaving 13 bases between them. CDR3 length: 15 amino acids. Per the authors' pipeline: The authors estimated nucleated cell counts from reference gene primer amplification. Generated by immunoSEQ multiplex PCR, the TCRdb table keeps only in-frame clones and is missing some. The V and J calls and clone size were taken over from that table, and D and trimming were inferred from the DNA. The profile shows 150,000 or so clones, approximately 82% of them singletons. The sequenced sample consisted of peripheral blood. The chain has TRBV7-3 and TRBJ2-5, with D possibly being TRBD2 (5 bases). The receptor was isolated from a man in his 70s who had recovered from COVID-19. In DNA form, the CDR3 reads TGTGCCAGCAGCTTAGGTCGGGGAACGGAAGAGACCCAGTACTTC. Protein sequence: CASSLGRGTEETQYF.